This TCR beta chain was obtained from a study of blood T cell repertoires in COVID-19. Study-wide background: Material from acute and convalescent COVID-19 was sourced from the United States, Italy and Spain. The analysed material was cDNA or gDNA that came from T cells, B-cell-depleted T cells, or PBMCs.

Patients from Seattle were sampled longitudinally, starting during active infection. Sequencing used immunoSEQ multiplex PCR; TCRdb keeps in-frame clones, though not all of them. The sample yields about 230,000 clones, roughly 76% seen once. The clonotype originates from a woman of 80 years or more with COVID-19, enrolled during active disease. Sequencing was done on a sample of peripheral blood.

The CDR3 loop reads CASSIRQGLGYEQYF. As DNA, the CDR3 is TGTGCCAGCAGCATCCGACAGGGGCTGGGCTACGAGCAGTACTTC. This sequence joins TRBV5-5 and TRBJ2-7; 8 bases agree with TRBD1. V lost 4 bases and J lost 3; bases outside the gene matches: 9. The CDR3 runs 15 residues. Germline loops: CDR1 SGHKS, CDR2 YYEKEE (reference sequence).